The rows below give T cell receptor beta chains drawn from one sample of a study of blood T cell repertoires in COVID-19. Sequenced by immunoSEQ multiplex PCR; TCRdb stores in-frame clones only, minus some. Among hundreds of thousands of clones listed, 83% were seen once. Material: PBMCs or T cells enriched from blood (not recorded which). Source of these receptors: a woman in her fifties or sixties who had been exposed to COVID-19. Each CDR3 is given with its conserved first and last residue.

>TRBV15|14
CATRWDRGNQPQHF
>TRBV7-9|15
CASSFTSAPGDTQYF
>TRBV7-9|15
CASSHTLNSGETQYF
>TRBV28|14
CASSLSFPNTEAFF
>TRBV18|14
CASTSGSRASEQYF
>TRBV4-1|13
CASSQAGGGPQFF
>TRBV7-2|16
CASSLAGLGGNTEAFF
>TRBV9|13
CASSVNGGTGYTF
>TRBV28|13
CASSMTGGYGYTF
>TRBV20-1|11
CSAPRDYGYTF
>TRBV19|13
CASKRGQSEKLFF
>TRBV6-5|14
CASRDTLWTDTQYF
>TRBV19|11
CASTEGTEAFF
>TRBV7-3|13
CASSLQGNTEAFF
>TRBV4-1|14
CASSQSTGRTEAFF
>TRBV7-2|16
CASSLGLAGGSYEQYF
>TRBV28|15
CASSVGQQWNTEAFF
>TRBV12-3/TRBV12-4|13
CATWGPVHTEAFF
>TRBV6-5|12
CASSTSGNTIYF
>TRBV5-1|16
CASSRTGSRVNTEAFF
>TRBV5-1|14
CASSPGASRETQYF
>TRBV7-8|16
CASSFRALPFNNEQFF
>TRBV19|14
CASSTLTSNQPQHF
>TRBV4-1|16
CASSQVAGQGNTEAFF
>TRBV23-1|21
CASSQSAAHPCRDPVAAPLHF
>TRBV3-1/TRBV3-2|14
CASSPRGQGSPLHF
>TRBV2|15
CASTDREAGANVLTF
>TRBV29-1|14
CSVDQRGSGNEQFF
>TRBV30|16
CAWYAGTAIGIDGYTF
>TRBV9|16
CASSVVETQINYGYTF
>TRBV19|13
CASSIDWRGEAFF
>TRBV5-3|14
CARSLSGMNTEAFF
>TRBV30|13
CAWSVLGRETQYF
>TRBV3-1/TRBV3-2|16
CASSQTGGTNTGELFF
>TRBV3-1/TRBV3-2|15
CASSPSGGTYNEQFF
>TRBV5-4|15
CASSLRGLAGYEQYF
>TRBV24-1|18
CATHPRGPQGDGNSPLHF
>TRBV2|14
CASSDSPQTGERSF
>TRBV10-2|13
CASRGQGNSPLHF
>TRBV15|14
CATSRDRKNTEAFF
>TRBV4-3|17
CASSPGQGGFSGNTIYF
>TRBV30|12
CAWTGDQETQYF